These 5 T cell receptor beta chains came from one sample sequenced in a study of T cell repertoires in cytomegalovirus infection. TCRdb re-derived calls from the reads in MiXCR, one entry per CDR3 protein. The sample lists about 46,000 distinct CDR3 sequences; 20% were seen once. For these TCRs, the target antigens are not known. Material: PBMCs, sequenced either directly or after in vitro stimulation (not recorded which). These receptor sequences come from a human donor in good health (CMV status not recorded). Some clones in this sample may be carry-over from other donors' samples.

This clonotype appeared a single time. The V gene is TRBV2, the J gene TRBJ1-1, with D tentatively TRBD1 (5 bases). The CDR3 loop spans 14 amino acids. The V and J ends lost 1 base and 5 bases respectively, with 11 bases between them. Germline lookup yields CDR1 SNHLY and CDR2 FYNNEI. CDR3 nucleotides: TGTGCCAGCAGTGAAGGGCAGGGTTGGACTGAAGCTTTCTTT. It specifies CASSEGQGWTEAFF.

This clonotype was seen repeatedly, ten times or more. The rearrangement uses TRBV7-2 and TRBJ1-1; 7 nucleotides agree with TRBD1. This CDR3 contains 16 residues. Germline V gene sequence: CDR1 SGHTA, CDR2 FQGNSA. The trim removed 1 base at V and 4 bases at J, leaving 9 bases unmatched. Here the CDR3 reads CASSLVFWQGGTEAFF. The CDR3, as DNA: TGTGCCAGCAGCTTAGTCTTTTGGCAGGGGGGCACTGAAGCTTTCTTT. Combining the CDR3 with reference TRBV7-2 and TRBJ1-1 gives the whole variable domain GAGVSQSPSNKVTEKGKDVELRCDPISGHTALYWYRQSLGQGLEFLIYFQGNSAPDKSGLPSDRFSAERTGGSVSTLTIQRTQQEDSAVYLCASSLVFWQGGTEAFFGQGTRLTVV.

This clonotype showed up just a few times. The DNA of the CDR3 is TGCAGTGTAAGCCAGAGCCTCTCCTACGAGCAGTACTTC. Translation gives CSVSQSLSYEQYF. This chain links TRBV20-1 with TRBJ2-7; D unclear. CDR1 and CDR2 from the germline V gene are DFQATT and SNEGSKA (reference sequence). This CDR3 is 13 amino acids long. V lost 7 bases to trimming and J lost 0 bases, with 13 bases between them.

This clonotype was detected only a few times. The chain combines TRBV29-1 with TRBJ2-5, with a possible D match to TRBD2 (6 bases). Germline V gene data show CDR1 as SQVTM and CDR2 as ANQGSEA. The CDR3 length is 14 residues. V lost 2 bases to trimming and J lost 2 bases, with 12 bases between them. The CDR3: CSVEPGGNQETQYF. The DNA for the CDR3 is TGCAGCGTTGAACCCGGCGGGAATCAAGAGACCCAGTACTTC.

This chain connects TRBV20-1 to TRBJ1-1, with D perhaps TRBD1 (6 bases). V dropped 5 bases and J dropped 4 bases, with 14 bases sitting between them. Germline V gene sequence: CDR1 DFQATT, CDR2 SNEGSKA (reference sequence). The length of the CDR3 is 13 residues. The chain's CDR3 is CSADRYTGTEAFF. CDR3 nucleotides: TGCAGTGCTGACAGGTACACGGGCACTGAAGCTTTCTTT.